This record looks at one TCR beta chain sequence and its context. Its antigen is not yet known. No much larger clone is present one base from it, and per-base qualities are unavailable. This sample was included in a study of regulatory T cells in long-lasting Graves disease (dated by TCRdb to the early 2020s). Regarding the research as a whole: In the newly diagnosed Graves' disease group, patients had been taking antithyroid drugs for less than 3 months. A total of roughly 35 samples underwent TCR sequencing: about 13 from persistent and around 20 from newly diagnosed Graves' disease patients. The study was conducted in China and was registered as a clinical trial. This study used TCR sequencing and RNA sequencing of peripheral blood to compare persistent Graves' disease patients against newly diagnosed Graves' disease patients.

Libraries were constructed by multiplex PCR. Sequencing was carried out with an Illumina HiSeq 4000. CDR3 regions were amplified by Arm-PCR with iRepertoire HTBI primers to construct TCR beta libraries. PCR products were gel purified before sequencing. In the authors' own workflow: Gene usage analysis of CDR3 amino acid clonotypes used the 62 TRBV and around 14 TRBJ segments found across samples. COPE and FqMerger were used to merge the filtered high-quality paired reads into contigs. Contigs were aligned with BLAST to IMGT TRBV, TRBD and TRBJ reference genes, and CDR3 was defined per IMGT. Any clonotype with a frequency above 0.1% was classified as a highly expanded clone. Repertoire diversity was measured by Shannon entropy, and V-J evenness by the Gini coefficient. A clonotype was considered public if more than one individual shared it. TCRdb redid the processing of the public reads, applying fastp at Q25 and MiXCR, and retained in-frame beta chains. Every entry covers one CDR3 protein and lists the most common genes and DNA from its rows. The V and J calls follow TCRdb's processing rather than the paper's. Across this sample there are a few hundred thousand distinct CDR3 sequences, with less than 15% seen only once. The ten largest clones take up roughly a tenth of the sample.

Per the publication, the time point label means: newly diagnosed GD, antithyroid drugs for less than 3 months. For both TCR sequencing and RNA sequencing, RNA was extracted from PBMCs in TRIzol. The diagnosis of Graves' disease was made according to American Thyroid Association guidelines. Patients were recruited from an endocrinology department in Xi'an, China. Each patient gave roughly 10 milliliters of peripheral blood, collected in an EDTA anticoagulant tube. Ficoll Paque Plus density gradient separation was used to isolate PBMCs, and no further T cell sorting was performed. An Agilent 2100 Bioanalyzer and agarose gel were used to check RNA quality, and a NanoDrop 2000 was used to measure RNA concentration. The germline V and J ends show losses of 1 base and 2 bases respectively, and no gene match explains 5 bases of the junction. There are 16 amino acids in the CDR3, from cysteine to phenylalanine inclusive. Only CDR3 DNA remains: 48 bases, in frame from the first base. The germline V gene (reference sequence) yields SEHNR for CDR1 and FQNEAQ for CDR2.

What the authors observed across the whole study: Lower TCR Shannon entropy and fewer highly expanded clones were observed in persistent Graves' disease patients than in newly diagnosed patients, which suggested clonal expansion. Peripheral blood alone was examined, since thyroid tissue, which constituted the primary lesion, could not be accessed. Only the TCR beta chain was sequenced and analyzed. Persistent patients shared more public clonotypes among themselves (around 2,500) than newly diagnosed patients did (roughly 910). The small sample size was acknowledged by the authors as a limitation that may reduce accuracy. Persistent disease showed preferential use of TRBV28, TRBJ1-2 and TRBJ2-5, whereas newly diagnosed disease favored TRBV20-1 and TRBJ2-1.

This sample also appeared in a second study, on T cells in Graves' hyperthyroidism and ophthalmopathy. As noted in the second study: Stable Graves' hyperthyroidism was defined as the absence of progression to ophthalmopathy over 18 months of follow-up. Hyperthyroidism patients were aged 18 to 65 years and newly diagnosed, with disease duration of less than 2 months. The study excluded patients with uncontrolled infections, other autoimmune diseases, pregnancy or lactation. Diagnoses were established on the basis of clinical symptoms, serum thyroxine and TRAb, thyroid ultrasound, and orbital computed tomography. The first round of RT-PCR for the TCR CDR3 was performed with the HTBI primer set and the Qiagen OneStep RT-PCR kit. Most expanded thyroid clonotypes (frequency above 0.001) were also detected in blood, a finding suggesting that blood repertoires may reflect thyroid immune responses. A model built on a 13 V-J signature distinguished ophthalmopathy from stable hyperthyroidism, reaching approximately 89% sensitivity and around 81% specificity in cross-validation and 80%/75% in testing. In validation, the model predicted progression to ophthalmopathy a median of about 6 months before onset, with roughly 71% sensitivity and about 72% specificity. To identify distinguishing TCR V-J signatures, a discovery cohort of around 100 patients was used, comprising 43 with Graves' ophthalmopathy and around 57 with stable Graves' hyperthyroidism. An independent validation cohort of around 19 hyperthyroidism patients and approximately 15 patients who later progressed to ophthalmopathy tested prospective prediction of ophthalmopathy. The roughly 90 discovery patients were divided at random into training and test sets in a 7:3 ratio. The study also compared thyroid tissue and blood T-cell repertoires from several Graves' hyperthyroidism patients. Following sampling, methimazole starting at 30 mg daily was given to hyperthyroidism patients, and high-dose intravenous methylprednisolone was given to ophthalmopathy patients. Libraries were constructed in a second round of multiplex PCR, after which size selection and purification were carried out. Paired-end sequencing of the libraries was performed with 100 bp reads on an Illumina HiSeq2000. SOAPnuke was used to process the raw data, throwing out any read that contained adapters or uncalled bases, had a mean Phred below 15, or lacked an exact constant-primer or identifier match. COPE v1.2.5 was used to merge the high-quality paired reads, and each unique nucleotide sequence was defined as a clonotype. MiTCR v1.1 was used to align the clonotypes against IMGT TRBV, TRBD and TRBJ reference segments. Analysis was restricted to V-J combinations with a frequency above 0.0001, which covered 99.2% of repertoires. The TCS score was defined as the ratio of F50 (clonal expansion) to E x V (chaos), calculated using BLOSUM62-based TCRdist between CDR3 peptides within each V-J. Welch's t-statistics and random forest reduced fewer than 600 V-J features to 10 to 15, which were used in a naive Bayes classifier (R e1071). Sample size was not statistically predetermined, and blinding of investigators to group allocation was not performed. The paper describes TCR Vbeta CDR3 sequencing of 135 peripheral blood samples, made up of 43 ophthalmopathy patients, 70 to 75 hyperthyroidism patients and approximately 17 progressor patients.

This TCR came from a man between 25 and 39 years old with Graves disease. Donor details come from another sample of the same person, matched by shared clones. Sequenced here: peripheral blood mononuclear cells (PBMCs), sampled at new diagnosis, from a patient treated with antithyroid drugs. The chain uses TRBV7-9 and TRBJ2-1, and 7 bases in between align with TRBD2. The sequence in DNA is TGTGCCAGCAGCTTAGACATAGCGGGTCCCTACAATGAGCAGTTCTTC. Its translation is CASSLDIAGPYNEQFF.